These 13 T cell receptor beta chains originate from one sample sequenced in a study of shared clonotypes between healthy human individuals (dated by TCRdb to 2020 to 2022). Library construction relied on the immunoSEQ multiplex PCR assay. TCRdb limited this immuneACCESS table to in-frame rearrangements with V and J called. A share of clones is missing; checked studies link under half to unresolved V genes, and the rest is unexplained. This sample holds 1,100,000 or so clones; more than 75% were observed only once. The top ten constitute 0.5% to 0.6% of the sample. Sequences were obtained from memory CD4+ T cells from PBMCs. Per the publication, the cell subset or site label means: CD45RA-negative fraction. The receptors come from a man younger than 30 in good health. Some clones in this sample may be carry-over from other donors' samples.

The V call is TRBV19, the J call TRBJ1-2, with D maybe TRBD1 (5 bases). This CDR3 comprises 12 residues. CDR1 and CDR2 from the germline V gene are LNHDA and SQIVND (reference sequence). Deletions cut 5 bases from V and 11 bases from J, with 15 bases between. Here the CDR3 DNA reads TGTGCCAGTAGTCCACCGGCGGGGGGGTACACCTTC. Residues: CASSPPAGGYTF. Using reference TRBV19 and TRBJ1-2 for the parts outside the CDR3, the full variable domain is DGGITQSPKYLFRKEGQNVTLSCEQNLNHDAMYWYRQDPGQGLRLIYYSQIVNDFQKGDIAEGYSVSREKKESFPLTVTSAQKNPTAFYLCASSPPAGGYTFGSGTRLTVV.

The chain couples TRBV6-6 to TRBJ2-3, with no clear D. Germline CDR1 reads MNHNY; CDR2 reads SVGAGI (reference sequence). The CDR3 covers 12 residues. V lost 8 bases to trimming and J lost 3 bases, with 9 bases between them. CDR3: CASGSPTDTQYF. DNA of the CDR3: TGTGCCAGCGGAAGTCCGACAGATACGCAGTATTTT.

This chain links TRBV4-2 with TRBJ2-3, with 7 bases that match TRBD2. CDR1 is LGHNA, CDR2 YNFKEQ, per germline. V trimming: 3 bases; J trimming: 8 bases; junction bases outside the gene matches: 20. There are 18 residues in the CDR3. CDR3: CASSQDILGTILLPTQYF. CDR3 DNA sequence: TGTGCCAGCAGCCAGGATATATTAGGGACTATCTTACTCCCTACGCAGTATTTT.

The chain combines TRBV27 with TRBJ1-5; possibly TRBD1 for D (6 bases). CDR3 size: 17 residues. Per germline, CDR1 MNHEY and CDR2 SMNVEV (reference sequence). V was trimmed by 5 bases and J by 4 bases, leaving 21 bases between them. The CDR3 nucleotides are TGTGCCAGCAGTCGGGGCTCCGGGACAAGGGATAATCAGCCCCAGCATTTT. Protein sequence: CASSRGSGTRDNQPQHF.

V and J are TRBV4-3 and TRBJ2-7; D may be TRBD1 (5 bases). With 0 bases removed from V and 6 bases from J, the gap between germline ends came to 18 bases. Germline CDR1 reads LGHNA; CDR2 reads YSLEER. The CDR3 contains 16 residues. CDR3 nucleotide sequence: TGCGCCAGCAGCCAAGAAGGGCATAGGCAGGGTGGCGAGCAGTACTTC. This codes for CASSQEGHRQGGEQYF.

V is TRBV30 and J is TRBJ2-3; D might be TRBD2 (6 bases). From germline, CDR1 is GTSNPN and CDR2 SVGIG (reference sequence). Trimming took 2 bases from V and 5 from J, leaving 14 bases between them. The CDR3 totals 14 residues. The CDR3 DNA reads TGTGCCTGGAGTCTCACTGGGCGGGGAGATACGCAGTATTTT. Protein sequence: CAWSLTGRGDTQYF.

The chain couples TRBV2 to TRBJ1-5, with D hard to call. Germline values: CDR1 SNHLY, CDR2 FYNNEI. V was cut by 6 bases and J by 6 bases, with 12 bases left in between. This CDR3 spans 13 amino acids. The chain's CDR3 is CASRDGWSQPQHF. The DNA of the CDR3 is TGTGCCAGCAGGGACGGGTGGAGTCAGCCCCAGCATTTT.

The chain is built from TRBV5-1 and TRBJ2-7; 7 bases align to TRBD1. CDR1 SGHRS and CDR2 YFSETQ come from the germline V gene. CDR3 length: 13 amino acids. After removal of 4 bases from V and 6 bases from J, the junction contained 7 bases not matched to a gene. In DNA, the CDR3 is TGCGCCAGCAGCCGATCCCCAGGGGGCGAGCAGTACTTC. It encodes CASSRSPGGEQYF.

This chain links TRBV11-2 with TRBJ2-2; no definite D call. Germline V gene lookup returns CDR1 SGHAT and CDR2 FQNNGV. This CDR3 contains 13 residues. With 5 bases removed from V and 5 bases from J, the gap between germline ends came to 9 bases. This chain's CDR3 is CASSIPGTGELFF. The CDR3 DNA follows: TGTGCCAGCAGCATCCCGGGTACCGGGGAGCTGTTTTTT.

Points on this clone: The identical CDR3 is also encoded by other nucleotide sequences in the sample. This chain joins TRBV11-2 and TRBJ1-2; D remains unclear. The V end lost 0 bases, the J end lost 3 bases, and 5 bases lay between the germline ends. CDR1 is SGHAT, CDR2 FQNNGV, per germline. CDR3 length equals 13 residues. CDR3 nucleotides: TGTGCCAGCAGCTTAGATACAGACTATGGCTACACCTTC. This gives the protein CASSLDTDYGYTF.

The chain couples TRBV7-6 to TRBJ2-3; TRBD2 matches 7 bases. Looked up from germline, CDR1 is SGHVS and CDR2 is FNYEAQ. The CDR3 is 16 residues long. Trimming removed 5 bases from V and 2 bases from J; junction bases left unmatched: 10. The CDR3 sequence is CASSRGVAGYTDTQYF. Written as DNA, the CDR3 is TGTGCCAGCAGCCGCGGGGTAGCGGGCTACACAGATACGCAGTATTTT.

For this clone: The sample holds other DNA sequences that translate to the same CDR3. This rearrangement joins TRBV10-3 to TRBJ2-2; 8 bases align to TRBD1. The J segment lost 0 bases and the V segment lost 6 bases, leaving 6 bases of the junction unmatched. This CDR3 is built from 16 residues. Per germline, CDR1 ENHRY and CDR2 SYGVKD. The CDR3 DNA reads TGTGCCATCAGCTACCAGGGGGCCCCGAACACCGGGGAGCTGTTTTTT. This codes for CAISYQGAPNTGELFF.

The chain links TRBV18 to TRBJ1-1, with D possibly being TRBD1 (5 bases). The CDR3 sequence is 13 residues long. Deletions cut 6 bases from V and 10 bases from J, with 18 bases between. In germline, CDR1 is KGHSH, CDR2 LQKENI. As DNA, the CDR3 is TGTGCCAGCTCCGCCGGGACCCTGAACCCAGCTTTCTTT. Its protein is CASSAGTLNPAFF.